The next 21 T cell receptor beta chains were all read from a single sample in a study of blood T cells in healthy people across ages. A second PCR, run for roughly 7 to 11 cycles, used a sample-barcoded 5' primer plus a J-beta primer mix. TCRdb reprocessed the 5' RACE reads via MiXCR and lists one record per CDR3 protein. Here the sample spans fewer than 2 million distinct CDR3 sequences, about 39% being singletons. Sequencing used blood. These receptors originate from a human donor in good health.

This clonotype appeared a few times. V usage is TRBV6-6 and J usage is TRBJ2-6; D remains unclear. Germline loops: CDR1 MNHNY, CDR2 SVGAGI (reference sequence). The germline V and J ends were trimmed by 7 bases and 0 bases, with 10 bases remaining between them. This CDR3 contains 15 residues. CDR3 in DNA: TGTGCCAGCACACAGAAAATCTCTGGGGCCAACGTCCTGACTTTC. Amino acid sequence: CASTQKISGANVLTF.

This rearrangement joins TRBV20-1 to TRBJ2-5, with 9 bases fitting TRBD1. Near its end, the DNA agrees better with TRBJ2-7, so the J call may be wrong. Germline V lookup: CDR1 DFQATT, CDR2 SNEGSKA (reference sequence). The CDR3 is 14 residues long. The CDR3 coding sequence is TGCAGTGCTAGAGTCGGGACAGGGTCCCACGAGCAGTACTTC. This translates into CSARVGTGSHEQYF.

V and J are TRBV24-1 and TRBJ2-7, with 8 bases identical to TRBD1. Per germline, CDR1 KGHDR and CDR2 SFDVKD. V was pared by 3 bases and J by 7 bases, with 10 bases of the junction left unmatched. CDR3 length: 15 amino acids. CDR3 loop: CATSDPGQGLREQYF. DNA of the CDR3: TGTGCCACCAGTGATCCTGGACAGGGATTGAGGGAGCAGTACTTC.

V gene TRBV15 combines with J gene TRBJ2-3; tentatively, D is TRBD2 (6 bases). V lost 3 bases and J 6 bases, leaving 10 bases between the germline ends. The CDR3 runs to 13 residues. Per germline, CDR1 LNHNV and CDR2 YYDKDF (reference sequence). The CDR3 protein is CATSREGSDTQYF. CDR3 nucleotide sequence: TGTGCCACCAGCAGGGAGGGATCGGATACGCAGTATTTT.

The chain is built from TRBV29-1 and TRBJ1-1, with 7 nucleotides matching TRBD1. Trimming cost V 8 bases and J 5 bases; bases outside gene matches: 8. CDR1 and CDR2 from the germline V gene are SQVTM and ANQGSEA. The CDR3 loop spans 12 amino acids. The chain's CDR3 is CSTRQGRTEAFF. The DNA of the CDR3 is TGCAGCACCCGACAGGGCCGAACTGAAGCTTTCTTT.

This chain joins TRBV7-9 and TRBJ1-1; unclear D gene. V lost 1 base to trimming and J lost 4 bases, with 13 bases between them. This CDR3 has 15 amino acids. Germline loops: CDR1 SEHNR, CDR2 FQNEAQ (reference sequence). The CDR3 protein is CASSLVSADFTEAFF. As DNA, the CDR3 is TGTGCCAGCAGCTTAGTCTCGGCTGATTTCACTGAAGCTTTCTTT.

About this clonotype: With a much larger clone just one base away, this may be a read error. The final CDR3 position lacks the conserved phenylalanine or tryptophan, pointing to a likely read error. The V call is TRBV29-1, the J call TRBJ2-5; D not certain. The J call may not be correct, given that the DNA end is closer to TRBJ2-7. CDR1 is SQVTM and CDR2 is ANQGSEA in the germline V gene. CDR3 length: 12 residues. As DNA, the CDR3 is TGCAGCGTTGCCGGGTATCAAGGCGAGCAGTACTCC. It encodes CSVAGYQGEQYS.

The V gene is TRBV7-9, the J gene TRBJ2-1; 8 bases fit TRBD1. The J segment lost 6 bases and the V segment lost 4 bases, leaving 14 bases of the junction unmatched. This CDR3 spans 17 amino acids. Germline CDR1 and CDR2: SEHNR and FQNEAQ (reference sequence). CDR3 sequence: CASSSGQGGYRSNEQFF. The CDR3 coding sequence is TGTGCCAGCAGCTCTGGACAGGGTGGGTACAGAAGCAATGAGCAGTTCTTC.

This clonotype has only a few counts. The V gene is TRBV6-4, the J gene TRBJ2-2, with D unclear. The CDR3 is made up of 14 amino acids. The V end was cut by 4 bases, the J end by 7 bases, with 13 bases between. The germline V gene encodes CDR1 MRHNA and CDR2 SNTAGT. The CDR3 reads CASSATRVNGELFF. In DNA, the CDR3 is TGTGCCAGCAGTGCAACCCGGGTTAACGGGGAGCTGTTTTTT.

This clonotype was detected only a few times. V is TRBV6-5 and J is TRBJ1-4; a weak D match, TRBD1 (5 bases). Between the trimmed V and J ends, which lost 8 bases and 5 bases, there was a span of 18 bases. This CDR3 is built from 15 residues. CDR1 is MNHEY and CDR2 is SVGAGI in the germline V gene. The CDR3 sequence: CASSQDLQGNEKLFF. In DNA form, the CDR3 reads TGTGCCAGCTCGCAAGATCTTCAGGGCAATGAAAAACTGTTTTTT.

This rearrangement joins TRBV12-3 or TRBV12-4 to TRBJ2-7; D possibly uses TRBD1 or TRBD2 (5 bases each). The CDR3 totals 16 residues. Trimming removed 8 bases from V and 0 bases from J, with 20 bases in between. This chain's CDR3 is CASSTVRGPDSYEQYF. CDR3 nucleotides: TGTGCCAGCTCCACCGTCCGGGGCCCTGACTCCTACGAGCAGTACTTC.

J is TRBJ1-1 and V is TRBV29-1; D remains ambiguous. The CDR3 sequence is 10 residues long. Trimming stripped 6 bases from V and 4 bases from J, with 6 bases between. The germline V gene has CDR1 SQVTM and CDR2 ANQGSEA. The CDR3 DNA sequence: TGCAGCGTCCGTAGCACTGAAGCTTTCTTT. The encoded protein is CSVRSTEAFF.

Only a few counts were recorded for this clonotype. The J gene is TRBJ1-1, the V gene TRBV20-1, with a weak D call TRBD1 (6 bases). Deletions cut 5 bases from V and 11 bases from J, with 27 bases between. CDR3 size: 15 residues. In germline, CDR1 is DFQATT, CDR2 SNEGSKA (reference sequence). As DNA, the CDR3 is TGCAGTGCTCTTAATTATAGGGGGTCCAGGATGGGGGCTTTCTTT. Translation: CSALNYRGSRMGAFF.

This clonotype was seen a handful of times. The V and J genes are TRBV6-1 and TRBJ2-3, with D uncertain. Germline lookup yields CDR1 MNHNS and CDR2 SASEGT. CDR3 size: 15 residues. Trimming stripped 2 bases from V and 6 bases from J, with 15 bases between. The CDR3 DNA reads TGTGCCAGCAGTGAAAAGGCAGCCCAAAGGGATACGCAGTATTTT. This sequence encodes CASSEKAAQRDTQYF.

The chain carries TRBV6-1 and TRBJ1-2, with 7 bases aligning to TRBD1. Germline CDR1 reads MNHNS; CDR2 reads SASEGT. With 8 bases clipped from V and 7 bases from J, the junction kept 7 bases outside the gene matches. The CDR3 has 12 amino acids. This CDR3 is CASLTDRAGYTF. CDR3 bases: TGTGCCAGCCTAACCGACAGGGCTGGCTACACCTTC.

The genes are TRBV7-2 and TRBJ1-2; 12 nucleotides match TRBD1. Germline values: CDR1 SGHTA, CDR2 FQGNSA. V shed 4 bases and J 8 bases; nucleotides not matched to a gene: 11. This CDR3 is built from 16 residues. The CDR3 is CASSSYTGTGGNGYTF. The DNA of the CDR3 is TGTGCCAGCAGCTCCTATACCGGGACAGGGGGCAACGGCTACACCTTC.

This chain links TRBV11-1 with TRBJ2-1; possibly TRBD1 for D (5 bases). Germline V CDR1 and CDR2: SGHAT, FQDESV (reference sequence). The CDR3 is 14 residues long. The V end was cut by 1 base, the J end by 8 bases, with 12 bases between. CDR3 nucleotide sequence: TGTGCCAGCAGCTTAGAGGCCTGGGGCGATGAGCAGTTCTTC. Amino acid sequence: CASSLEAWGDEQFF.

This clonotype was counted only a few times. The chain couples TRBV7-2 to TRBJ2-5, with 9 bases matching TRBD1. The J segment lost 7 bases and the V segment lost 3 bases, leaving 3 bases of the junction unmatched. The germline gives CDR1 SGHTA, CDR2 FQGNSA. The CDR3 consists of 13 residues. CDR3 sequence reads: CASSLEGQGTQYF. The CDR3 DNA is TGTGCCAGCAGCTTGGAGGGACAGGGGACCCAGTACTTC.

The chain has TRBV29-1 and TRBJ2-1, with 7 bases matching TRBD2. Trimming took 8 bases from V and 0 from J; bases not matched to a gene: 13. From germline, CDR1 is SQVTM and CDR2 ANQGSEA. The CDR3 extends over 16 amino acids. CDR3 nucleotide sequence: TGCAGCCTCCCTCGTGGTGGGGGGGTCTCCTACAATGAGCAGTTCTTC. Translation: CSLPRGGGVSYNEQFF.

The CDR3 loop reads CASSRIVGGQGNYGYTF. DNA for the CDR3: TGTGCCAGCAGCCGTATTGTGGGGGGACAGGGTAACTATGGCTACACCTTC. This sequence joins TRBV27 and TRBJ1-2, with 9 nucleotides matching TRBD1. The germline V gene encodes CDR1 MNHEY and CDR2 SMNVEV (reference sequence). Trimming took 6 bases from V and 1 from J; bases not matched to a gene: 12. The CDR3 is 17 residues long.

This chain connects TRBV20-1 to TRBJ1-2; 8 nucleotides agree with TRBD1. Trimming removed 0 bases from V and 8 bases from J; junction bases left unmatched: 11. CDR1 DFQATT and CDR2 SNEGSKA come from the germline V gene (reference sequence). The CDR3 contains 15 residues. The CDR3 is CSARDSFQGAGGYTF. The CDR3 DNA sequence: TGCAGTGCTAGAGATAGCTTCCAGGGGGCTGGCGGCTACACCTTC.